The clone carrying this TCR beta chain appeared a few times. Its antigen is unknown. The data were obtained in a study of cytomegalovirus exposure and HLA in healthy donors. The CDR3 spans 17 residues. Trimming removed 2 bases from V and 1 base from J; junction bases left unmatched: 3. CDR1 is SGHRS, CDR2 YFSETQ, per germline. Study results and limitations: Earlier findings revealed that most TCR beta V segments proved productive either about 90% or about 30% of the time. Association of a missense DCLRE1C variant with TCR beta V- and J-gene trimming was reported in a later analysis.

Primers included in the PCR were 60 Vbeta and 13 Jbeta primers. Here immunoSEQ multiplex PCR was the method, and the copy in TCRdb shows in-frame clones only, minus some. Of around 170,000 clones in the sample, roughly 70% were seen once. The chain joins TRBV5-1 to TRBJ2-2; TRBD2 aligns across 12 bases. Sequencing was performed on PBMCs. This receptor was identified in a girl aged 10-17 years in good health and CMV-seronegative. The CDR3 loop is CASSFPTSGGNTGELFF. Here the CDR3 DNA reads TGCGCCAGCAGCTTTCCGACTAGCGGGGGGAACACCGGGGAGCTGTTTTTT.